This TCR beta chain appears in the sequencing data of a study of CD8 T cells in Susac syndrome. V trimming: 8 bases; J trimming: 9 bases; junction bases outside the gene matches: 12. Germline CDR1 reads DFQATT; CDR2 reads SNEGSKA (reference sequence). This CDR3 is built from 13 residues. The RNA, about 0.45 to 1 ug, was put through reverse transcription using random hexamers. TCRdb called the immunoSEQ multiplex PCR reads again in MiXCR, with one record for every CDR3 protein. The sample lists about 66,000 distinct CDR3 sequences, about 94% occurring once. The chain carries TRBV20-1 and TRBJ2-3, with TRBD2 matching over 9 bases. The clonotype comes from a human donor with multiple sclerosis. Sequencing used CD8+ T cells from PBMCs. This CDR3 is CSNRVPTSGTQYF. DNA of the CDR3: TGCAGTAACCGGGTCCCGACTAGCGGAACGCAGTATTTT.